A single sample gave rise to the 19 T cell receptor beta chains below, sequenced in a study of T cell clones after liver transplantation (dated by TCRdb to the late 2010s). Alloreactive TCRbeta sequences were defined by sequencing the proliferating CFSE-low cells from the MLR. These receptors have no known antigen. Libraries were prepared through the immunoSEQ multiplex PCR assay. This immuneACCESS table, as held by TCRdb, lists in-frame sequences with V and J called but not all clones. Of the missing ones, under half trace to an unresolved V gene in checked studies; the others have no known cause. Recorded for this sample are 5,600 or so clones; about 30% of them occurred a single time. About 5% of the sample comes from the top ten. The sample was CD4+ T cells from cultured PBMCs. The receptors originated from a human patient who received a liver transplant. A transplant means some T cells may be of graft donor rather than patient origin.

This clone rates as large. Other DNA sequences in the sample encode the same CDR3. The chain uses TRBV7-9 and TRBJ1-1; 10 bases fit TRBD1. The CDR3 length is 15 residues. J was trimmed by 10 bases and V by 5 bases; bases with no gene match: 13. CDR1 is SEHNR, CDR2 FQNEAQ, per germline (reference sequence). The CDR3 DNA follows: TGTGCCAGCAGCCCCCGGGACAGGGGAGGAAAGGGAGCTTTCTTT. It encodes CASSPRDRGGKGAFF.

This clone is classed as medium-sized. The chain employs TRBV11-1 and TRBJ2-5, with 10 bases matching TRBD2. V was clipped by 3 bases and J by 5 bases; unmatched bases: 9. Per germline, CDR1 SGHAT and CDR2 FQDESV (reference sequence). There are 16 residues in the CDR3. The CDR3 DNA is TGTGCCAGCAGCTTGGGGCTAGCGGGAGCTGGGGAGACCCAGTACTTC. Translation gives CASSLGLAGAGETQYF.

The chain has TRBV7-9 and TRBJ2-6; D tentatively reads TRBD1 or TRBD2 (6 bases each). Trimming pared 10 bases from V and 4 bases from J, leaving 14 bases between. Per the germline V gene, CDR1 is SEHNR and CDR2 is FQNEAQ (reference sequence). The CDR3 has 14 residues. The CDR3: CAIPGAAGANVLTF. The CDR3 DNA sequence: TGTGCCATCCCGGGGGCGGCGGGGGCCAACGTCCTGACTTTC.

This clone was recorded only once. This chain joins TRBV7-2 and TRBJ2-5, with D unresolved. This CDR3 is built from 11 residues. Germline CDR1 and CDR2: SGHTA and FQGNSA. Deletions cut 4 bases from V and 5 bases from J, with 5 bases between. CDR3 amino acids: CASSSRETQYF. The CDR3 DNA follows: TGTGCCAGCAGCTCCAGGGAGACCCAGTACTTC.

This clone has a handful of counts. This sequence joins TRBV9 and TRBJ2-7; no firm D call. V was trimmed by 0 bases and J by 2 bases, leaving 9 bases between them. The CDR3 sequence is 14 residues long. Per germline, CDR1 SGDLS and CDR2 YYNGEE. The CDR3 reads CASSVGTETYEQYF. The CDR3 DNA sequence: TGTGCCAGCAGCGTAGGGACGGAGACCTACGAGCAGTACTTC.

Sample share makes this clone large (0.1 to 1%). Written as DNA, the CDR3 is TGTGCCAGCAGCTTTTCAGGGGATGAAAAACTGTTTTTT. Its translation: CASSFSGDEKLFF. The chain employs TRBV7-9 and TRBJ1-4; perhaps TRBD1 as D (6 bases). This CDR3 spans 13 amino acids. With 3 bases removed from V and 6 bases from J, the gap between germline ends came to 8 bases. CDR1 SEHNR and CDR2 FQNEAQ come from the germline V gene (reference sequence).

In its sample, this clone was seen a few times. This chain uses TRBV28 with TRBJ1-4; D unclear. Germline V gene data show CDR1 as MDHEN and CDR2 as SYDVKM. This CDR3 is 12 amino acids long. V lost 6 bases, J lost 8 bases, and 10 bases lay in between. CDR3 protein: CASRGRDEKLFF. CDR3 nucleotides: TGTGCCAGCAGAGGTAGAGACGAAAAACTGTTTTTT.

The chain has TRBV30 and TRBJ1-2; a weak D match, TRBD1 (5 bases). CDR1 and CDR2 (germline): GTSNPN, SVGIG (reference sequence). V was cut by 2 bases and J by 7 bases, with 11 bases left in between. CDR3 length equals 12 residues. CDR3 coding DNA: TGTGCCTGGAGTTTTCTGGGGGGTGGCTACACCTTC. Amino acids: CAWSFLGGGYTF.

This sequence joins TRBV6-5 and TRBJ1-1; D is unresolved. V lost 0 bases and J 2 bases, leaving 10 bases between the germline ends. This CDR3 is 15 amino acids long. CDR1 and CDR2 (germline): MNHEY, SVGAGI. The CDR3 reads CASSYSIGGNTEAFF. The DNA of the CDR3 is TGTGCCAGCAGTTACTCAATCGGAGGTAACACTGAAGCTTTCTTT.

This sequence joins TRBV4-1 and TRBJ1-4, with D perhaps TRBD1 (6 bases). The V end was cut by 0 bases, the J end by 2 bases, with 13 bases between. CDR3 length: 17 residues. Germline V gene sequence: CDR1 MGHRA, CDR2 YSYEKL. The CDR3 sequence: CASSQEQGRQTNEKLFF. DNA for the CDR3: TGCGCCAGCAGCCAAGAACAGGGCAGACAGACTAATGAAAAACTGTTTTTT.

V usage is TRBV4-3 and J usage is TRBJ2-3; 9 bases map to TRBD2. The germline V gene has CDR1 LGHNA and CDR2 YSLEER. Trimming at V came to 0 bases and at J to 0 bases, leaving 7 bases not matched to a gene. The CDR3 runs 18 residues. The CDR3: CASSQERDLAGSTDTQYF. CDR3 in DNA: TGCGCCAGCAGCCAAGAGAGAGATCTAGCGGGGAGCACAGATACGCAGTATTTT.

The rearrangement links TRBV7-8 to TRBJ1-5; 9 bases match TRBD1. This CDR3 has 12 residues. Trimming at V came to 3 bases and at J to 10 bases, leaving 1 base not matched to a gene. The germline gives CDR1 SGHVS, CDR2 FQNEAQ. The CDR3 region is CASSLDRGPQHF. CDR3 DNA: TGTGCCAGCAGCTTGGACAGGGGTCCCCAGCATTTT.

The V call is TRBV2, the J call TRBJ1-1; D ambiguous. This CDR3 has 15 residues. The germline V and J ends were trimmed by 4 bases and 5 bases, with 17 bases remaining between them. Germline CDR1 SNHLY, CDR2 FYNNEI. CDR3 DNA sequence: TGTGCCAGCAGTGGGAGTGAGTGGTCCGGGACTGAAGCTTTCTTT. Translation: CASSGSEWSGTEAFF.

As DNA, the CDR3 is TGTGCCAGCAGCTTAAGACCGCTCAATCAGCCCCAGCATTTT. Translation: CASSLRPLNQPQHF. V gene TRBV7-8 combines with J gene TRBJ1-5; D is ambiguous. This CDR3 comprises 14 residues. Germline V gives CDR1 SGHVS, CDR2 FQNEAQ. Trimming left V 2 bases short and J 3 bases short, with 8 bases between.

This clone appeared once. The V gene is TRBV27, the J gene TRBJ2-7; 7 bases agree with TRBD1. CDR3 length: 14 amino acids. V lost 6 bases and J lost 1; bases outside the gene matches: 6. Germline loops: CDR1 MNHEY, CDR2 SMNVEV (reference sequence). CDR3: CASSRQGDSYEQYF. In nucleotides, the CDR3 is TGTGCCAGCAGCCGACAGGGCGATTCCTACGAGCAGTACTTC.

The chain couples TRBV6-1 to TRBJ1-1, with D perhaps TRBD1 (5 bases). V was pared by 2 bases and J by 3 bases, with 13 bases between. Germline lookup yields CDR1 MNHNS and CDR2 SASEGT. CDR3 length: 15 residues. This CDR3 reads CASSEQGGLYTEAFF. In DNA, the CDR3 is TGTGCCAGCAGTGAACAGGGAGGCCTTTACACTGAAGCTTTCTTT.

At least ten counts were recorded for this clone. The rearrangement links TRBV7-2 to TRBJ2-1; perhaps TRBD2 as D (5 bases). The CDR3 contains 15 residues. In germline, CDR1 is SGHTA, CDR2 FQGNSA. Trimming took off 4 bases at V and 2 bases at J, with 12 bases between the two ends. CDR3 coding DNA: TGTGCCAGCAGCTCTAGGTATAGCGCCTACAATGAGCAGTTCTTC. This encodes CASSSRYSAYNEQFF.

This clone was detected a few times. This chain joins TRBV5-4 and TRBJ2-1; tentative D call: TRBD2 (5 bases). The germline V gene encodes CDR1 SGHNT and CDR2 YYREEE (reference sequence). With 4 bases removed from V and 2 bases from J, the gap between germline ends came to 16 bases. The CDR3 is 16 amino acids. The CDR3, as DNA: TGTGCCAGCAGCGAGCCTCTGGGAGTCCCCTACAATGAGCAGTTCTTC. Translated: CASSEPLGVPYNEQFF. Variable domain in full (rest from reference TRBV5-4 and TRBJ2-1): ETGVTQSPTHLIKTRGQQVTLRCSSQSGHNTVSWYQQALGQGPQFIFQYYREEENGRGNFPPRFSGLQFPNYSSELNVNALELDDSALYLCASSEPLGVPYNEQFFGPGTRLTVL.

The V and J genes are TRBV28 and TRBJ2-1; the D is unclear. Trimming pared 2 bases from V and 8 bases from J, leaving 4 bases between. CDR1 and CDR2 from the germline V gene are MDHEN and SYDVKM. This CDR3 is built from 11 residues. The CDR3, as DNA: TGTGCCAGCAGTTTACGGTATGAGCAGTTCTTC. Translation gives CASSLRYEQFF.